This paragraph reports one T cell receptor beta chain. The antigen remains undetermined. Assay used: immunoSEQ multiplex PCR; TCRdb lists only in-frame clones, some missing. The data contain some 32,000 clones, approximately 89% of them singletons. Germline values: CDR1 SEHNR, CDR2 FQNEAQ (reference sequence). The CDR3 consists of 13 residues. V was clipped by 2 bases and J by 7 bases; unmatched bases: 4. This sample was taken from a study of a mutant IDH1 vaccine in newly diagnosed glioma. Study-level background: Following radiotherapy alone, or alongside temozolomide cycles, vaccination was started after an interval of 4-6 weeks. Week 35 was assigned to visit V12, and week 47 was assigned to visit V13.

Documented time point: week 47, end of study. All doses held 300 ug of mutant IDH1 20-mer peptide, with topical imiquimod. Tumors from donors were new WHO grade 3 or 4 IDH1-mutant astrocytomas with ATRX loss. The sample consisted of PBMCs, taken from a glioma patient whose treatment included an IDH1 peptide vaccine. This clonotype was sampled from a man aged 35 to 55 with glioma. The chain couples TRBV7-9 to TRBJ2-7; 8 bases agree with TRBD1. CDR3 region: CASSLQGAGEQYF. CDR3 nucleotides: TGTGCCAGCAGCTTACAGGGGGCTGGGGAGCAGTACTTC.